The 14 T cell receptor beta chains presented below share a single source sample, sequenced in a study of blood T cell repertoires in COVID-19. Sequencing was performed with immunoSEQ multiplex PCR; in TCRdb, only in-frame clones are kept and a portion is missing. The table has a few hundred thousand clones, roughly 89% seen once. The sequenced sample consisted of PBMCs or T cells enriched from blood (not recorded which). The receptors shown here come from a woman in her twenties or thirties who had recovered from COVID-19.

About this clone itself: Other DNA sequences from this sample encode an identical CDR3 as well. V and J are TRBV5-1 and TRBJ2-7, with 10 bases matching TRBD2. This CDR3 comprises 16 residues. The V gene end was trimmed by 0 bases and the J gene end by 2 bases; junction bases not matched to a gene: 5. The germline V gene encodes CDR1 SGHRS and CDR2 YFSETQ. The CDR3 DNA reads TGCGCCAGCAGCTTGGGGCTAGCGGGGGCTCCCTACGAGCAGTACTTC. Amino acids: CASSLGLAGAPYEQYF.

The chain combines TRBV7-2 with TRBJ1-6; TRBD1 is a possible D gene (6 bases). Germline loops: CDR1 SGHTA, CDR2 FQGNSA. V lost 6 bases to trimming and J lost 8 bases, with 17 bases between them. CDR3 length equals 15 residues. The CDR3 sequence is CASRALRDTYSPLHF. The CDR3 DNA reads TGTGCCAGCAGAGCCCTCCGGGACACCTATTCACCCCTCCACTTT.

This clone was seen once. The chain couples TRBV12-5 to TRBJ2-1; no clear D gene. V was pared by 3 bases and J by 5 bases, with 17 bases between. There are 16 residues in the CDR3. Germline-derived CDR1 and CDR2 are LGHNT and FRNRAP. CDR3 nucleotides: TGTGCTAGTGGTTTCCTACTTGATTCAATCCACAATGAGCAGTTCTTC. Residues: CASGFLLDSIHNEQFF.

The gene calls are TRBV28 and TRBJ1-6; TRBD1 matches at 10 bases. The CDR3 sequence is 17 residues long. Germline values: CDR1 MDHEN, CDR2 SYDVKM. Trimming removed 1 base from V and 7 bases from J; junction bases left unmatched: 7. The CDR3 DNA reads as TGTGCCAGCAGTTTATTGGGGGACAGGGGAGGGAATTCACCCCTCCACTTT. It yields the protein CASSLLGDRGGNSPLHF. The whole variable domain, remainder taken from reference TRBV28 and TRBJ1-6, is DVKVTQSSRYLVKRTGEKVFLECVQDMDHENMFWYRQDPGLGLRLIYFSYDVKMKEKGDIPEGYSVSREKKERFSLILESASTNQTSMYLCASSLLGDRGGNSPLHFGNGTRLTVT.

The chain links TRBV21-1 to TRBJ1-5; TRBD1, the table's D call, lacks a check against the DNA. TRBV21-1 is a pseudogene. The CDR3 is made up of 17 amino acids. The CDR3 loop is CASSMGQGGLSNQPQHF. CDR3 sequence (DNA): TGTGCCAGCAGCATGGGACAGGGCGGTCTTAGCAATCAGCCCCAGCATTTT.

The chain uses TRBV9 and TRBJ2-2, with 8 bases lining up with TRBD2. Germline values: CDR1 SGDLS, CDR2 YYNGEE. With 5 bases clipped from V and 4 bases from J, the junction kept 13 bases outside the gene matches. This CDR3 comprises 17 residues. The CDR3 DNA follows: TGTGCCAGCAGTCTAGGGGCCCTAGCGGGCCGCACCGGGGAGCTGTTTTTT. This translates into CASSLGALAGRTGELFF.

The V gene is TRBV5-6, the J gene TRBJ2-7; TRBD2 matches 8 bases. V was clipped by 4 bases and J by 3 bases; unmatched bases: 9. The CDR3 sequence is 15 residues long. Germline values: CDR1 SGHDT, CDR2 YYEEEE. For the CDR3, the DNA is TGTGCCAGCAGCCCGGTCCGGGGGGGCCACTACGAGCAGTACTTC. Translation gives CASSPVRGGHYEQYF.

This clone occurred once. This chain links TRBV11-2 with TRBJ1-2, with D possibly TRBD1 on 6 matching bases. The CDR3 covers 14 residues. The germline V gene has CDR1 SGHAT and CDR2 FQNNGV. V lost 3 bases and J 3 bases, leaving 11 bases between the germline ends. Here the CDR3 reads CASSFQGNYYGYTF. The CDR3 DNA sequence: TGTGCCAGCAGCTTTCAGGGGAATTACTATGGCTACACCTTC.

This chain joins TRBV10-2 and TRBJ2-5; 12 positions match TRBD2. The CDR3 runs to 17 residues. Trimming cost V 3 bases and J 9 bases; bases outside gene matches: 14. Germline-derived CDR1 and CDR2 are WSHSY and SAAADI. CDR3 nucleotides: TGCGCCAGCAGTGAAAATGGACTAGCGGGGTCGAGGAGGTCCCAGTACTTC. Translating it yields CASSENGLAGSRRSQYF.

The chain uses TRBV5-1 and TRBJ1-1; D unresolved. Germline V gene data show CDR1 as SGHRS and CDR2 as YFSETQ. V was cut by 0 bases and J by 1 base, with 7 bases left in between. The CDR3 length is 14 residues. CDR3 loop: CASSLDLRNTEAFF. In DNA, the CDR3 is TGCGCCAGCAGCTTGGATCTCAGGAACACTGAAGCTTTCTTT.

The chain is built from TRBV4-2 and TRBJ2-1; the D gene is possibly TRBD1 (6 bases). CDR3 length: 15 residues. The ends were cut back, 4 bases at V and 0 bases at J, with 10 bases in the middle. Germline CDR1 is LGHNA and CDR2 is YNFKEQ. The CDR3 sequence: CASSPGASSYNEQFF. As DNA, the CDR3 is TGTGCCAGCAGCCCAGGGGCGAGCTCCTACAATGAGCAGTTCTTC.

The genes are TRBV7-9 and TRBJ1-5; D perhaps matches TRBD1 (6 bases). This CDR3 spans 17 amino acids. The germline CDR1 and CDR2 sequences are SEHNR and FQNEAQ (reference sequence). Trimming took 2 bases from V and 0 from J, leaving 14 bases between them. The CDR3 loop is CASSLWAGDPSNQPQHF. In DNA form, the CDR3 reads TGTGCCAGCAGCTTATGGGCAGGGGATCCTAGCAATCAGCCCCAGCATTTT.

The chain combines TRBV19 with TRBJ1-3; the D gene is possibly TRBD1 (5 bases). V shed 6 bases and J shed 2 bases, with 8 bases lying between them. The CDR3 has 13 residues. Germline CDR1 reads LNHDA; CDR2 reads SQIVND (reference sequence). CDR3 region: CASSQGTGNTIYF. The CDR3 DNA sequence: TGTGCCAGTAGCCAGGGTACTGGAAACACCATATATTTT.

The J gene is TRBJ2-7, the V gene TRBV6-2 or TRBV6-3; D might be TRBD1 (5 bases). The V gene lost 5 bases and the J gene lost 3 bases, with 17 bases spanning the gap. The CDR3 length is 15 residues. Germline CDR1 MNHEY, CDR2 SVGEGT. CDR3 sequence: CASSNPRDVRYEQYF. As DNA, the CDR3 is TGTGCCAGCAGTAACCCCAGGGATGTACGCTACGAGCAGTACTTC.